These 27 T cell receptor beta chains originate from one sample sequenced in a study of long-term antiretroviral therapy in people with HIV. Version v3.0 of the immunoSEQ assay was performed at survey level. Repertoires were generated with immunoSEQ multiplex PCR, while TCRdb's copy carries only in-frame clones and drops some. This table holds over 15,000 clones, about 80% found once. This sample comprised unsorted PBMCs, obtained 0.5 years before starting antiretroviral therapy. The receptors were sampled from a woman aged 45 to 65 with HIV.

This clone was detected a few times. The chain has TRBV30 and TRBJ1-5; TRBD1 agrees at 8 bases. The CDR3 totals 15 residues. The V gene end was trimmed by 2 bases and the J gene end by 4 bases; junction bases not matched to a gene: 7. Germline CDR1 and CDR2: GTSNPN and SVGIG (reference sequence). The CDR3 DNA sequence: TGTGCCTGGAGTTACGGGACAGGAGTTAATCAGCCCCAGCATTTT. Protein sequence: CAWSYGTGVNQPQHF.

The J gene is TRBJ1-2, the V gene TRBV6-1; no firm D call. The CDR3 runs 12 residues. V was pared by 6 bases and J by 3 bases, with 8 bases between. Germline-derived CDR1 and CDR2 are MNHNS and SASEGT. The chain's CDR3 is CASSVTHYGYTF. The CDR3 coding sequence is TGTGCCAGCAGCGTTACGCACTATGGCTACACCTTC.

This clone was seen a single time. The chain couples TRBV5-4 to TRBJ1-4, with D perhaps matching TRBD1 (6 bases). The CDR3 extends over 14 amino acids. V dropped 4 bases and J dropped 6 bases, with 13 bases sitting between them. Germline V gene data show CDR1 as SGHNT and CDR2 as YYREEE (reference sequence). The CDR3 loop is CASSLDRRDEKLFF. The CDR3 region has the DNA TGTGCCAGCAGCCTAGACAGGAGGGATGAAAAACTGTTTTTT.

The V and J genes are TRBV18 and TRBJ2-7; D is unclear. Trimming shortened V by 2 bases and J by 6 bases, and 14 bases separated the two germline ends. The V gene's germline CDR1 is KGHSH and CDR2 LQKENI. This CDR3 contains 14 residues. The CDR3: CASSPSPTGGEQYV. In DNA form, the CDR3 reads TGTGCCAGCTCACCAAGCCCGACGGGTGGCGAGCAGTACGTC.

The CDR3 nucleotides are TGCGCCAGCAGACGGACAGGGGAGGGGACAGATACGCAGTATTTT. Translated: CASRRTGEGTDTQYF. The gene calls are TRBV5-1 and TRBJ2-3; 9 nucleotides align to TRBD1. The J segment lost 3 bases and the V segment lost 5 bases, leaving 7 bases of the junction unmatched. Germline CDR1 reads SGHRS; CDR2 reads YFSETQ. The CDR3 extends over 15 amino acids.

The V gene is TRBV5-6, the J gene TRBJ1-6; 9 nucleotides line up with TRBD1. The length of the CDR3 is 14 residues. V trimming: 0 bases; J trimming: 9 bases; junction bases outside the gene matches: 1. Germline-derived CDR1 and CDR2 are SGHDT and YYEEEE. The CDR3 DNA reads TGTGCCAGCAGCTTGGGACAGGGGGGTTCACCCCTCCACTTT. It is translated as CASSLGQGGSPLHF.

The genes are TRBV5-1 and TRBJ1-1; 7 nucleotides align to TRBD1. The ends lost 5 bases at V and 6 bases at J; junction bases unmatched: 10. CDR3 length: 14 residues. The germline CDR1 and CDR2 sequences are SGHRS and YFSETQ. The CDR3 sequence: CASRPIDRAAEAFF. The CDR3 region has the DNA TGCGCCAGCAGGCCCATTGACAGGGCGGCTGAAGCTTTCTTT.

The gene calls are TRBV11-2 and TRBJ1-1; D gene ambiguous. Trimming removed 8 bases from V and 12 bases from J, with 22 bases in between. This CDR3 has 13 residues. CDR1 is SGHAT and CDR2 is FQNNGV in the germline V gene. In DNA form, the CDR3 reads TGTGCCAGCGACCGGGCCTCTCTCCGGGTAACTTTCTTT. The encoded protein is CASDRASLRVTFF.

V and J are TRBV9 and TRBJ2-5; D is perhaps TRBD1 (6 bases). Germline assignment: CDR1 SGDLS and CDR2 YYNGEE. The V gene lost 2 bases and the J gene lost 2 bases, with 7 bases spanning the gap. This CDR3 spans 13 amino acids. The CDR3 nucleotides read TGTGCCAGCAGCGTGAGGGGGCAAGAGACCCAGTACTTC. Translation: CASSVRGQETQYF.

By share, this clone counts as medium-sized. This chain joins TRBV19 and TRBJ2-7; no definite D call. Trimming left V 5 bases short and J 3 bases short, with 11 bases between. The CDR3 is 13 amino acids. CDR1 and CDR2 from the germline V gene are LNHDA and SQIVND (reference sequence). CDR3 DNA: TGTGCCAGTAGTGGAAATGTGGGCTACGAGCAGTACTTC. As protein: CASSGNVGYEQYF.

The chain uses TRBV5-5 and TRBJ1-1, with TRBD1 matching over 8 bases. V lost 4 bases and J lost 0; bases outside the gene matches: 5. Germline V gives CDR1 SGHKS, CDR2 YYEKEE (reference sequence). The CDR3 spans 15 residues. The CDR3 DNA reads TGTGCCAGCAGCCCTGCGGGACAGGTGAACACTGAAGCTTTCTTT. Translated, it gives CASSPAGQVNTEAFF.

The chain recombines TRBV20-1 with TRBJ1-1; 8 bases map to TRBD1. The length of the CDR3 is 11 residues. The V and J ends lost 1 base and 10 bases, in that order; junction bases with no gene match: 2. The V gene's germline CDR1 is DFQATT and CDR2 SNEGSKA (reference sequence). CDR3 in amino acids: CSARATGAAFF. DNA for the CDR3: TGCAGTGCTAGAGCGACAGGGGCAGCTTTCTTT.

The chain uses TRBV15 and TRBJ1-5; D is perhaps TRBD1 (5 bases). The CDR3 sequence is 15 residues long. The V gene's germline CDR1 is LNHNV and CDR2 YYDKDF (reference sequence). Trimming stripped 0 bases from V and 4 bases from J, with 10 bases between. CDR3 residues: CATSRDMGDNQPQHF. The CDR3 nucleotides read TGTGCCACCAGCAGAGATATGGGGGATAATCAGCCCCAGCATTTT.

The chain is built from TRBV25-1 and TRBJ1-4; D remains unclear. Between the trimmed V and J ends, which lost 6 bases and 7 bases, there was a span of 15 bases. CDR3 length: 14 residues. Per germline, CDR1 MGHDK and CDR2 SYGVNS. The CDR3 DNA reads as TGTGCCAGCAGCTCCCCGGGAAGTGGTGAAAAACTGTTTTTT. This sequence encodes CASSSPGSGEKLFF. Together with reference TRBV25-1 and TRBJ1-4, the CDR3 gives the full variable domain: EADIYQTPRYLVIGTGKKITLECSQTMGHDKMYWYQQDPGMELHLIHYSYGVNSTEKGDLSSESTVSRIRTEHFPLTLESARPSHTSQYLCASSSPGSGEKLFFGSGTQLSVL.

The rearrangement links TRBV2 to TRBJ2-7, with 10 bases matching TRBD1. The ends lost 7 bases at V and 3 bases at J; junction bases unmatched: 6. Germline V gene data show CDR1 as SNHLY and CDR2 as FYNNEI. CDR3 size: 14 residues. As DNA, the CDR3 is TGTGCCAGCAAACGAGGACAGGGGGACTACGAGCAGTACTTC. This gives the protein CASKRGQGDYEQYF.

The chain uses TRBV7-3 and TRBJ2-2; TRBD1 agrees at 7 bases. CDR1 is SGHTA and CDR2 is FQGTGA in the germline V gene. This CDR3 is 17 amino acids long. Trimming cost V 1 base and J 1 base; bases outside gene matches: 6. CDR3 sequence reads: CASSLSRGQKNTGELFF. The CDR3 DNA is TGTGCCAGCAGCTTAAGTAGGGGACAGAAGAACACCGGGGAGCTGTTTTTT.

The gene calls are TRBV30 and TRBJ1-2, with D possibly matching TRBD1 (5 bases). This CDR3 has 13 residues. The V and J ends lost 0 bases and 7 bases respectively, with 12 bases between them. Germline CDR1 and CDR2: GTSNPN and SVGIG (reference sequence). The CDR3 sequence is CAWSVLRGGGYTF. The CDR3 region has the DNA TGTGCCTGGAGTGTACTGAGGGGAGGTGGCTACACCTTC.

Only one count was recorded for this clone. The chain employs TRBV2 and TRBJ1-2; 7 bases match TRBD1. V trimming: 8 bases; J trimming: 2 bases; junction bases outside the gene matches: 5. This CDR3 is built from 13 residues. Germline V gene sequence: CDR1 SNHLY, CDR2 FYNNEI. CDR3: CASSGGVNYGYTF. CDR3 nucleotides: TGTGCCAGCTCAGGGGGGGTCAACTATGGCTACACCTTC.

This chain joins TRBV5-1 and TRBJ2-3; weak D call: TRBD1 (6 bases). The CDR3 runs 15 residues. V was trimmed by 0 bases and J by 4 bases, leaving 12 bases between them. From germline, CDR1 is SGHRS and CDR2 YFSETQ. Written as DNA, the CDR3 is TGCGCCAGCAGCTTGGCACAGGGCATAGCAGATACGCAGTATTTT. This sequence encodes CASSLAQGIADTQYF. The full variable domain, completed using reference TRBV5-1 and TRBJ2-3, is KAGVTQTPRYLIKTRGQQVTLSCSPISGHRSVSWYQQTPGQGLQFLFEYFSETQRNKGNFPGRFSGRQFSNSRSEMNVSTLELGDSALYLCASSLAQGIADTQYFGPGTRLTVL.

The V gene is TRBV19, the J gene TRBJ2-7; the match to TRBD1 covers 9 bases. The CDR3 contains 15 residues. V dropped 6 bases and J dropped 2; count of bases not matched to a gene: 8. Per germline, CDR1 LNHDA and CDR2 SQIVND (reference sequence). The CDR3 here is CASSHRDRATYEQYF. The CDR3 region has the DNA TGTGCCAGTAGCCACCGGGACAGGGCCACCTACGAGCAGTACTTC.

The count of this clone is one. CDR3 coding DNA: TGTGCCAGCTCACCCGCCGGGAGAAGCTCCTACAATGAGCAGTTCTTC. Its translation is CASSPAGRSSYNEQFF. This rearrangement joins TRBV18 to TRBJ2-1, with D perhaps TRBD2 (6 bases). V lost 3 bases and J 0 bases, leaving 12 bases between the germline ends. CDR1 is KGHSH and CDR2 is LQKENI in the germline V gene. The CDR3 totals 16 residues.

The V gene is TRBV21-1, the J gene TRBJ2-4; the table's D call of TRBD1 was not tested on the DNA. TRBV21-1 is listed as a pseudogene. The CDR3 contains 18 residues. The CDR3 reads CASSKGTGPDFGKNIQYF. The CDR3 nucleotides read TGTGCCAGCAGCAAAGGGACAGGTCCGGATTTTGGCAAAAACATTCAGTACTTC.

The chain links TRBV30 to TRBJ2-5, with TRBD2 as a possible D gene (5 bases). The CDR3 spans 14 residues. Looked up from germline, CDR1 is GTSNPN and CDR2 is SVGIG (reference sequence). Trimming cost V 0 bases and J 7 bases, with 15 bases left between them. The CDR3 loop reads CAWSVLWERVTQYF. The CDR3 DNA follows: TGTGCCTGGAGTGTACTATGGGAGAGGGTGACCCAGTACTTC.

The chain is built from TRBV11-3 and TRBJ2-5; tentatively, D is TRBD1 (6 bases). The CDR3 extends over 12 amino acids. Germline-derived CDR1 and CDR2 are SGHNT and YENEEA. V was trimmed by 4 bases and J by 3 bases, leaving 6 bases between them. CDR3 sequence reads: CASSSGEETQYF. CDR3 bases: TGTGCCAGCAGCTCAGGGGAAGAGACCCAGTACTTC. Full variable domain (remainder filled in from reference TRBV11-3 and TRBJ2-5): EAGVVQSPRYKIIEKKQPVAFWCNPISGHNTLYWYLQNLGQGPELLIRYENEEAVDDSQLPKDRFSAERLKGVDSTLKIQPAELGDSAVYLCASSSGEETQYFGPGTRLLVL.

The genes are TRBV5-1 and TRBJ1-2; perhaps TRBD1 as D (6 bases). V lost 4 bases and J lost 7, with 14 bases in between. Per the germline V gene, CDR1 is SGHRS and CDR2 is YFSETQ. The CDR3 has 13 amino acids. CDR3 nucleotide sequence: TGCGCCAGCAGCGATGGAGGGGGAGGTGGCTACACCTTC. Protein: CASSDGGGGGYTF.

CDR3 bases: TGTGCCTGGAGTGTAGGGGTGGGGTTTGGCTACACCTTC. It yields the protein CAWSVGVGFGYTF. This sequence joins TRBV30 and TRBJ1-2; tentative D call: TRBD1 (5 bases). Trimming removed 0 bases at V and 7 bases at J, with 12 bases between. The CDR3 contains 13 residues. CDR1 is GTSNPN, CDR2 SVGIG, per germline (reference sequence).

The chain links TRBV11-2 to TRBJ1-1, with a possible D match to TRBD1 (5 bases). Germline CDR1 is SGHAT and CDR2 is FQNNGV. CDR3 size: 14 residues. V dropped 1 base and J dropped 0 bases, with 6 bases sitting between them. Here the CDR3 reads CASSLGGMNTEAFF. As DNA, the CDR3 is TGTGCCAGCAGCTTAGGGGGGATGAACACTGAAGCTTTCTTT.